This T cell receptor beta chain was identified during a study of blood T cell repertoires in COVID-19. Study information: Researchers got acute and convalescent COVID-19 samples from the United States, Italy and Spain. Nucleic acid was either cDNA or gDNA, and it came from T cells, B-cell-depleted T cells, or PBMCs.

This clone was seen more than once but under ten times. The table came from immunoSEQ multiplex PCR; TCRdb's copy has only in-frame clones and leaves some out. The data contain approximately 79,000 clones, approximately 84% of them singletons. V was cut by 5 bases and J by 5 bases, with 23 bases left in between. This CDR3 has 17 amino acids. The germline V gene has CDR1 KGHDR and CDR2 SFDVKD. The rearrangement joins TRBV24-1 to TRBJ1-1, with D possibly being TRBD1 (6 bases). The origin of this receptor is a man aged 45-60 years with COVID-19, enrolled during active disease. Sequencing was carried out using peripheral blood. The CDR3 loop reads CATSARRETGGGTEAFF. CDR3 sequence (DNA): TGTGCCACCAGTGCCCGAAGGGAGACGGGGGGCGGAACTGAAGCTTTCTTT.